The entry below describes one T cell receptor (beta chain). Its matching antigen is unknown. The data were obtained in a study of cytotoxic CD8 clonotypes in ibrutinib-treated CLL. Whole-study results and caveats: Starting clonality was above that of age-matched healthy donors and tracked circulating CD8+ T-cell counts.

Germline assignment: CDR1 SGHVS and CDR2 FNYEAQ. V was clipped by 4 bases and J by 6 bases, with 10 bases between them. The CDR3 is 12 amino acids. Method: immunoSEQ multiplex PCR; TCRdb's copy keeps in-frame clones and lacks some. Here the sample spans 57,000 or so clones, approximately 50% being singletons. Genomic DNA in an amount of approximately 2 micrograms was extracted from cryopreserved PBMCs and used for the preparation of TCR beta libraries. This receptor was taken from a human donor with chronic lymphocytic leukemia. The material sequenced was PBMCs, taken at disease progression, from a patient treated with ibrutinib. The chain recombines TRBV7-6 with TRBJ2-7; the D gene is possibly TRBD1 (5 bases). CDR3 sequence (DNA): TGTGCCAGCAGCTCGGACACTGCCGAGCAGTACTTC. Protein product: CASSSDTAEQYF.